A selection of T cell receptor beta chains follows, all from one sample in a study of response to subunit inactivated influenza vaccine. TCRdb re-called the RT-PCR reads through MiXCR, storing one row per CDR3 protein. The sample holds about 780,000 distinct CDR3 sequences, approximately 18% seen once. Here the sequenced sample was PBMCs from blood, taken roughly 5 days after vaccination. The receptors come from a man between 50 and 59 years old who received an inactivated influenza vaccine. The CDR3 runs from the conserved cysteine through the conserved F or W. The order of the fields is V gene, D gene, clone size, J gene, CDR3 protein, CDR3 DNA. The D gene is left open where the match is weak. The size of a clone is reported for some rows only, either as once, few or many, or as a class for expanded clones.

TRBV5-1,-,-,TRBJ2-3,CASSPPAKADTQYF,TGCGCCAGCAGCCCCCCAGCTAAGGCAGATACGCAGTATTTT
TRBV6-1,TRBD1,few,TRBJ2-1,CASSAGTDSYNEQFF,TGTGCCAGCAGTGCCGGGACAGATAGTTACAATGAGCAGTTCTTC
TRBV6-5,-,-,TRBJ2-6,CASSYSGQNSGANVLTF,TGTGCCAGCAGTTACTCTGGACAGAACTCTGGGGCCAACGTCCTGACTTTC
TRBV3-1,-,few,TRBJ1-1,CASSQYTGSNTEAFF,TGTGCCAGCAGCCAATATACAGGCTCGAACACTGAAGCTTTCTTT
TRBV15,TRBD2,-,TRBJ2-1,CATSREASGGSGEQFF,TGTGCCACCAGCAGAGAAGCTAGCGGGGGCTCCGGGGAGCAGTTCTTC
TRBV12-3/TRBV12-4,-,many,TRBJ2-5,CASSQRQETQYF,TGTGCCAGCTCCCAGCGCCAAGAGACCCAGTACTTC
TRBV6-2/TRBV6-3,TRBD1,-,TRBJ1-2,CASSEPGQGYGYTF,TGTGCCAGCAGCGAACCGGGACAGGGGTATGGCTACACCTTC
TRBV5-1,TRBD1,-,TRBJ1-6,CASSLAGSGQGSITLHF,TGCGCCAGCAGCTTGGCCGGGTCCGGACAGGGATCCATCACCCTCCACTTT
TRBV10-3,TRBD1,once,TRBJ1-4,CAISESGTGGEKLFF,TGTGCCATCAGTGAGTCGGGGACAGGGGGTGAAAAACTGTTTTTT
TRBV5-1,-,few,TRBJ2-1,CASSSLEYNEQFF,TGCGCCAGCAGCTCCCTAGAGTATAATGAGCAGTTCTTC
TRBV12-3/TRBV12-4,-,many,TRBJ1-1,CASGLGTGTEAFF,TGTGCCAGCGGACTAGGAACGGGCACTGAAGCTTTCTTT
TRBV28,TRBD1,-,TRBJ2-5,CASSPDRVLETQYF,TGTGCCAGCAGTCCCGACAGGGTCTTGGAGACCCAGTACTTC
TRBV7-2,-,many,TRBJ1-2,CASRPAQGGYTF,TGTGCCAGCAGACCAGCGCAAGGTGGCTACACCTTC
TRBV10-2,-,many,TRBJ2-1,CASRETGGEELEQFF,TGCGCCAGCAGAGAAACCGGTGGGGAGGAATTGGAGCAGTTCTTC
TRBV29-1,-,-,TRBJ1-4,CSLREGEKLFF,TGCAGCCTACGTGAGGGAGAAAAACTGTTTTTT
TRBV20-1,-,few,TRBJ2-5,CSARDLLRGPKETQYF,TGCAGTGCTAGAGATCTTTTGCGGGGGCCCAAGGAGACCCAGTACTTC
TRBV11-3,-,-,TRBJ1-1,CASSPRPGTEAFF,TGTGCCAGCAGCCCCAGGCCAGGGACTGAAGCTTTCTTT
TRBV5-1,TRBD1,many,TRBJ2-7,CASMETGISYEQYF,TGCGCCAGCATGGAGACAGGGATCTCCTACGAGCAGTACTTC
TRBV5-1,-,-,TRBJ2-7,CASSLEGGRRQYF,TGCGCCAGCAGCTTGGAGGGGGGGCGGCGGCAGTACTTC
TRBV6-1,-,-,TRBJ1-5,CASMGASSNQPQHF,TGTGCCAGCATGGGGGCGTCTAGCAATCAGCCCCAGCATTTT
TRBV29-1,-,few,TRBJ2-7,CSVAGTLTYEQYF,TGCAGCGTTGCCGGGACCCTTACCTACGAGCAGTACTTC
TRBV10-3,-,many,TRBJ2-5,CAISEWQGGETQYF,TGTGCCATCAGTGAGTGGCAGGGAGGAGAGACCCAGTACTTC
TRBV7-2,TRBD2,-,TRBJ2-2,CASSSGAGDTGELFF,TGTGCCAGCAGCTCCGGGGCGGGGGATACCGGGGAGCTGTTTTTT
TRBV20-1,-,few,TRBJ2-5,CSAHRQLQETQYF,TGCAGTGCTCACCGACAGTTACAAGAGACCCAGTACTTC
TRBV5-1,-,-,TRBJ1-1,CASSLGGIQMNTEAFF,TGCGCCAGCAGCTTGGGGGGGATCCAGATGAACACTGAAGCTTTCTTT
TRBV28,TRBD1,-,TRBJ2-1,CASSVRGPTLNEQFF,TGTGCCAGCTCCGTGAGGGGGCCGACTCTCAATGAGCAGTTCTTC
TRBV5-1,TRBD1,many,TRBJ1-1,CASSLAGQGTEAFF,TGCGCCAGCAGCTTGGCCGGACAGGGTACCGAAGCTTTCTTT
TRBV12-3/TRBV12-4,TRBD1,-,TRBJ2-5,CASSLLAPGGETQYF,TGTGCCAGCAGTTTATTGGCTCCAGGGGGAGAGACCCAGTACTTC
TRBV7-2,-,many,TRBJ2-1,CASSGGHNEQFF,TGTGCCAGCAGCGGTGGGCACAATGAGCAGTTCTTC
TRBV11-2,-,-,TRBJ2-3,CASSPHGQGLVSADTQYF,TGTGCCAGCAGCCCCCATGGGCAGGGTTTGGTATCGGCAGATACGCAGTATTTT
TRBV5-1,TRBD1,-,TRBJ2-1,CASSRPGTGPQYNEQFF,TGCGCCAGCAGCAGGCCCGGGACAGGCCCCCAATACAATGAGCAGTTCTTC
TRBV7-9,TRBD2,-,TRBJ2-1,CASSLMAGGIEQFF,TGTGCCAGCAGCTTAATGGCGGGAGGGATTGAGCAGTTCTTC
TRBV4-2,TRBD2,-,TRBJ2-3,CASSQAGVAGGTDTQYF,TGTGCCAGCAGCCAGGCTGGAGTAGCGGGGGGCACAGATACGCAGTATTTT
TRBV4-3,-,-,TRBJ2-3,CASSQDTGRDNTQYF,TGCGCCAGCAGCCAAGACACGGGACGGGACAATACGCAGTATTTT
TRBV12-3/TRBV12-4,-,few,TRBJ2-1,CASSFLTVYNEQFF,TGTGCCAGCAGTTTCCTGACGGTATACAATGAGCAGTTCTTC
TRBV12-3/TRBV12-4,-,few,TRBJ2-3,CASSPRPAGTDTQYF,TGTGCCAGCAGTCCCCGGCCCGCGGGCACAGATACGCAGTATTTT
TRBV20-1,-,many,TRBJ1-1,CSARDVTLNTEAFF,TGCAGTGCTAGAGACGTTACCTTGAACACTGAAGCTTTCTTT
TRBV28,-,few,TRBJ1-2,CASRRGTYGYTF,TGTGCCAGCAGGAGGGGAACCTATGGCTACACCTTC
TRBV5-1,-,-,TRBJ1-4,CASSLGRGKDEKLFF,TGCGCCAGCAGCTTGGGCAGAGGGAAGGATGAAAAACTGTTTTTT